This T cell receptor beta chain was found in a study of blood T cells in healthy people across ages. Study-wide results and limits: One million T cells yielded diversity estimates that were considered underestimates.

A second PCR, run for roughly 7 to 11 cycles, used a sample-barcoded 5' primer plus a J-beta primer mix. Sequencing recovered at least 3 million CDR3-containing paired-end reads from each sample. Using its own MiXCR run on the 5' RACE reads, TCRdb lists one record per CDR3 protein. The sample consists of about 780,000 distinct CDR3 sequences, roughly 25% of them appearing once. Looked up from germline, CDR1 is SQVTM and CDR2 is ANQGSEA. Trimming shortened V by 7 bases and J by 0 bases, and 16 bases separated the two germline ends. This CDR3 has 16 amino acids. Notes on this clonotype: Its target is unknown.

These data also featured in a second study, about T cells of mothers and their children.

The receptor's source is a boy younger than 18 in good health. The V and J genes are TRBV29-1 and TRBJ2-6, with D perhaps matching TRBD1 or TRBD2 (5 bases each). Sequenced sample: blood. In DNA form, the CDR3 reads TGCAGCGCAGCTGGGGGTACCGCCTCTGGGGCCAACGTCCTGACTTTC. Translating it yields CSAAGGTASGANVLTF.